Included here is one TCR beta chain sequence, with context. This sample was taken from a study of blood T cell repertoires in COVID-19. The table came from immunoSEQ multiplex PCR; TCRdb's copy has only in-frame clones and leaves some out. The sample consists of roughly 410,000 clones, about 87% of them appearing once. The source material was peripheral blood. This TCR derives from a woman between 55 and 75 years old with COVID-19, enrolled during active disease.

The CDR3 loop is CASSGLIGNTIYF. The DNA for the CDR3 is TGTGCCAGCAGTGGGCTCATCGGAAACACCATATATTTT. The chain employs TRBV2 and TRBJ1-3; D is unclear. V lost 4 bases and J 4 bases, leaving 8 bases between the germline ends. This CDR3 is built from 13 residues. The germline CDR1 and CDR2 sequences are SNHLY and FYNNEI.